This is a list of T cell receptor beta chains from one sample in a study of cytomegalovirus exposure and HLA in healthy donors. The protocol was immunoSEQ multiplex PCR, while the TCRdb copy is restricted to in-frame clones and leaves out a portion. This sample has over 150,000 clones, with more than 80% found just once. What was sequenced was PBMCs. Source of these receptors: a man aged 18 to 29 in good health and CMV-seronegative. Both conserved end residues are part of each CDR3. D genes are given only for firm matches. Clone sizes are given selectively: once, few, many, or a class where the clone is expanded.

TRBJ1-4 NA NA TRBV10-3 TGTGCCATCAGTGAAACAACCGGGGAAAAACTGTTTTTT CAISETTGEKLFF
TRBJ2-1 NA TRBD2 TRBV9 TGTGCCAGCAGCGTAGGTAGCGGGGACTACAATGAGCAGTTCTTC CASSVGSGDYNEQFF
TRBJ2-5 NA TRBD2 TRBV18 TGTGCCAGCTCACCTAACACGGGGGGCCAAGAGACCCAGTACTTC CASSPNTGGQETQYF
TRBJ1-2 NA TRBD1 TRBV9 TGTGCCAGCAGCGCGCCCAGGGGGCAGAACTATGGCTACACCTTC CASSAPRGQNYGYTF
TRBJ2-1 NA NA TRBV6-4 TGTGCCAGCAGTGACTCCATAGGGGTCAATGAGCAGTTCTTC CASSDSIGVNEQFF
TRBJ2-2 NA NA TRBV12-5 TGTGCTAGTGGTGACGGGACTCCTGATGGGGAGCTGTTTTTT CASGDGTPDGELFF
TRBJ2-7 NA NA TRBV7-9 TGTGCCAGCAGCGGTCGGGACACCCCATCGCAGTACTTC CASSGRDTPSQYF
TRBJ1-6 NA TRBD1 TRBV18 TGTGCCAGCTCACGAGGGACAGGGGAATCACCCCTCCACTTT CASSRGTGESPLHF
TRBJ2-1 NA TRBD2 TRBV27 TGTGCCAGCCGTAGCGGGGGGCTACACAATGAGCAGTTCTTC CASRSGGLHNEQFF
TRBJ2-1 NA NA TRBV6-1 TGTGCCAGCAGTGAAGGTCGGAGCTCCTACAATGAGCAGTTCTTC CASSEGRSSYNEQFF
TRBJ2-7 once TRBD1 TRBV5-1 TGCGCCAGCAGCTTGGTTCGGGACAGGGTCCCGAAACGCTTTACCTACGAGCAGTACTTC CASSLVRDRVPKRFTYEQYF
TRBJ1-1 few TRBD1 TRBV28 TGTGCCTCGTTCCCCAGGGGGGCGCGGGGCACTGAAGCTTTCTTT CASFPRGARGTEAFF
TRBJ2-3 few NA TRBV27 TGTGCCAGCAGTTCCCGCCCCCACTCACTTCTAGGCACAGATACGCAGTATTTT CASSSRPHSLLGTDTQYF
TRBJ1-1 NA NA TRBV4-1 TGCGCCAGCCAGGGGAACACTGAAGCTTTCTTT CASQGNTEAFF
TRBJ1-1 NA NA TRBV2 TGTGCCAGCAGGGCGACAGGGAACACTGAAGCTTTCTTT CASRATGNTEAFF
TRBJ1-4 NA NA TRBV11-2 TGTGCCAGCAGCCGCGATCAGGGGAGAGGTGAAAAACTGTTTTTT CASSRDQGRGEKLFF
TRBJ2-7 NA TRBD1 TRBV7-9 TGTGCCAGCAGCCCTACGGGACAGGGATCCGAGCAGTACTTC CASSPTGQGSEQYF
TRBJ2-1 NA TRBD1 TRBV5-4 TGTGCCAGCAGCTCGGGACAGCTCTGGGATGAGCAGTTCTTC CASSSGQLWDEQFF
TRBJ2-7 once NA TRBV5-1 TGCGCCAGCAGTCCGGCAGCTGGGCCTTACGAGCAGTACTTC CASSPAAGPYEQYF
TRBJ2-5 NA TRBD2 TRBV4-2 TGTGCCAGCAGCGAGCGGGAGGGCCTTGTAGAGCAGTACTTC CASSEREGLVEQYF
TRBJ1-1 NA NA TRBV9 TGTGCCAGCAGCGTAGATCAGGTTACTGAAGCTTTCTTT CASSVDQVTEAFF
TRBJ2-7 NA NA TRBV29-1 TGCAGCGTTGAACTAGATTACTACGAGCAGTACTTC CSVELDYYEQYF
TRBJ2-1 NA NA TRBV5-1 TGCGCCAGCAGCTTGCAGGGGGGCAATGAGCAGTTCTTC CASSLQGGNEQFF
TRBJ2-3 NA NA TRBV30 TGTGCCTGGAGTGTAGCAGGGACTTCCCTATACACGCAGTATTTT CAWSVAGTSLYTQYF